The next 29 T cell receptor beta chains were all read from a single sample in a study of blood T cell repertoires in COVID-19 (dated by TCRdb to the early 2020s). The method was the immunoSEQ multiplex PCR assay. TCRdb carries this immuneACCESS record with in-frame sequences only. Its versions omit some clonotypes, under half of them owing to an unresolved V gene in the studies checked, with the rest unexplained. The sample table holds roughly 100,000 clones, of which 75% to 90% were seen once. The ten largest clones add up to over 8.5% of the sample. Material: peripheral blood. The receptors here all came from a man at least 80 years old with acute or convalescent COVID-19.

This chain uses TRBV11-2 with TRBJ1-5, with unresolved D. V lost 2 bases, J lost 5 bases, and 13 bases lay in between. This CDR3 spans 15 amino acids. Per germline, CDR1 SGHAT and CDR2 FQNNGV. The chain's CDR3 is CASSLNTGLDQPQHF. The CDR3 DNA reads as TGTGCCAGCAGCTTAAATACGGGTTTGGATCAGCCCCAGCATTTT.

The chain links TRBV7-8 to TRBJ2-3, with D possibly matching TRBD2 (6 bases). There are 16 residues in the CDR3. The germline gives CDR1 SGHVS, CDR2 FQNEAQ. The V and J ends lost 2 bases and 5 bases respectively, with 17 bases between them. As DNA, the CDR3 is TGTGCCAGCAGCTTACCTGGAGGGGCGGGCGGAGATACGCAGTATTTT. Its protein product is CASSLPGGAGGDTQYF.

This chain connects TRBV18 to TRBJ2-6, with 8 bases matching TRBD2. Germline values: CDR1 KGHSH, CDR2 LQKENI. The length of the CDR3 is 18 residues. V lost 2 bases, J lost 4 bases, and 10 bases stayed unmatched. CDR3 protein: CASSPSPGGYGGANVLTF. The CDR3 nucleotides are TGTGCCAGCTCACCATCTCCGGGAGGGTACGGCGGGGCCAACGTCCTGACTTTC.

This chain joins TRBV6-5 and TRBJ2-1; 9 nucleotides match TRBD2. The CDR3 is 15 residues long. With V trimmed by 4 bases and J by 4 bases, 5 bases remained unmatched. From germline, CDR1 is MNHEY and CDR2 SVGAGI. The CDR3 DNA sequence: TGTGCCAGCAGTTTAGCGGGAGTTGCATACAATGAGCAGTTCTTC. Amino acid sequence: CASSLAGVAYNEQFF.

The chain couples TRBV10-2 to TRBJ1-1, with a possible D match to TRBD1 (6 bases). Trimming took off 3 bases at V and 5 bases at J, with 10 bases between the two ends. The CDR3 spans 13 residues. CDR1 is WSHSY and CDR2 is SAAADI in the germline V gene. The CDR3 reads CASSEQGYTEAFF. The DNA for the CDR3 is TGCGCCAGCAGTGAACAGGGATATACTGAAGCTTTCTTT.

V and J are TRBV7-2 and TRBJ2-2, with D perhaps TRBD2 (5 bases). Trimming took 2 bases from V and 4 from J, leaving 14 bases between them. Germline loops: CDR1 SGHTA, CDR2 FQGNSA. The CDR3 runs to 16 residues. The CDR3 region has the DNA TGTGCCAGCAGCTTACTCGGGAAGGCGGGCACCGGGGAGCTGTTTTTT. Encoded protein: CASSLLGKAGTGELFF.

The rearrangement uses TRBV25-1 and TRBJ1-2; D is possibly TRBD1 (5 bases). The CDR3 is made up of 15 amino acids. Trimming stripped 1 base from V and 4 bases from J, with 13 bases between. Germline V gene sequence: CDR1 MGHDK, CDR2 SYGVNS. In DNA, the CDR3 is TGTGCCAGCAGTGAATCATCGGGGGTTGGCTATGGCTACACCTTC. This gives the protein CASSESSGVGYGYTF.

The rearrangement joins TRBV25-1 to TRBJ1-2, with 7 bases lining up with TRBD1. Germline loops: CDR1 MGHDK, CDR2 SYGVNS. This CDR3 has 14 amino acids. V dropped 3 bases and J dropped 2; count of bases not matched to a gene: 3. DNA of the CDR3: TGTGCCAGCAGTGAGGGGACAGTGAACTATGGCTACACCTTC. Protein: CASSEGTVNYGYTF.

The chain links TRBV5-1 to TRBJ1-5; the match to TRBD1 covers 8 bases. V shed 3 bases, J shed 4 bases, and the junction held 0 bases outside the gene matches. Germline values: CDR1 SGHRS, CDR2 YFSETQ. CDR3 length equals 13 residues. The CDR3 loop reads CASSWDRNQPQHF. For the CDR3, the DNA is TGCGCCAGCAGCTGGGACAGGAATCAGCCCCAGCATTTT.

This chain uses TRBV18 with TRBJ1-1; D is possibly TRBD1 (6 bases). Germline CDR1 reads KGHSH; CDR2 reads LQKENI. V lost 3 bases and J 1 base, leaving 12 bases between the germline ends. This CDR3 has 15 residues. CDR3 amino acids: CASSPPGGQNTEAFF. The CDR3 region has the DNA TGTGCCAGCTCACCCCCGGGGGGCCAGAACACTGAAGCTTTCTTT. The full variable domain, rest sourced from reference TRBV18 and TRBJ1-1, is NAGVMQNPRHLVRRRGQEARLRCSPMKGHSHVYWYRQLPEEGLKFMVYLQKENIIDESGMPKERFSAEFPKEGPSILRIQQVVRGDSAAYFCASSPPGGQNTEAFFGQGTRLTVV.

This clone was observed a single time. This sequence joins TRBV27 and TRBJ1-2; D is undetermined. V lost 2 bases to trimming and J lost 7 bases, with 11 bases between them. The CDR3 extends over 13 amino acids. Germline V CDR1 and CDR2: MNHEY, SMNVEV (reference sequence). The chain's CDR3 is CASSLGHSGGYTF. In DNA, the CDR3 is TGTGCCAGCAGTTTAGGCCACAGTGGTGGCTACACCTTC.

There are many counts of this clone. The genes are TRBV7-6 and TRBJ1-2, with a tentative D call TRBD1 (5 bases). V was cut by 2 bases and J by 8 bases, with 9 bases left in between. Germline loops: CDR1 SGHVS, CDR2 FNYEAQ. The CDR3 has 12 residues. The CDR3 region has the DNA TGTGCCAGCAGCTTATCGGGGGACGGCTACACCTTC. Translating it yields CASSLSGDGYTF.

V gene TRBV5-6 combines with J gene TRBJ2-1; 7 bases fit TRBD1. Germline CDR1 is SGHDT and CDR2 is YYEEEE. The length of the CDR3 is 16 residues. The ends lost 1 base at V and 2 bases at J; junction bases unmatched: 6. Written as DNA, the CDR3 is TGTGCCAGCAGCTTGATTAGAGGGACAGCCTACAATGAGCAGTTCTTC. Translated, it gives CASSLIRGTAYNEQFF.

The V and J genes are TRBV7-6 and TRBJ1-1; the D is unclear. Germline CDR1 and CDR2: SGHVS and FNYEAQ. The CDR3 is made up of 13 amino acids. V dropped 1 base and J dropped 1 base, with 4 bases sitting between them. CDR3 amino acids: CASSLGANTEAFF. DNA of the CDR3: TGTGCCAGCAGCTTAGGAGCGAACACTGAAGCTTTCTTT.

The chain is built from TRBV4-1 and TRBJ2-5; 7 bases align to TRBD1. CDR1 and CDR2 (germline): MGHRA, YSYEKL. The V gene end was trimmed by 3 bases and the J gene end by 4 bases; junction bases not matched to a gene: 5. The CDR3 spans 14 residues. This CDR3 is CASSQRGQRETQYF. The CDR3 DNA is TGCGCCAGCAGCCAGAGGGGGCAGAGAGAGACCCAGTACTTC.

This clone was recorded a few times. The junction differs from germline at one of its ends, possibly a read error. The gene calls are TRBV7-7 and TRBJ2-2; TRBD2 matches 7 bases. This CDR3 spans 16 amino acids. The germline CDR1 and CDR2 sequences are SSHAT and FNYEAQ (reference sequence). The CDR3 reads CASSAGDRGRAGELFF. The CDR3 bases are TGTGCTAGCAGCGCGGGGGACCGGGGCAGAGCCGGGGAGCTGTTTTTT.

The CDR3, as DNA: TGTGCCAGCAGCCAAGTCGCCAGCGGACGTACCTACGAGCAGTACTTC. Its protein product is CASSQVASGRTYEQYF. V is TRBV3-1 (or the pseudogene TRBV3-2) and J is TRBJ2-7, with D possibly TRBD2 on 5 matching bases. Trimming took off 1 base at V and 2 bases at J, with 15 bases between the two ends. The germline gives CDR1 LGHDT, CDR2 YNNKEL (reference sequence). The CDR3 length is 16 residues.

This chain joins TRBV19 and TRBJ2-1; TRBD1 is a possible D gene (6 bases). The germline V gene encodes CDR1 LNHDA and CDR2 SQIVND (reference sequence). This CDR3 region has 16 residues. V lost 3 bases to trimming and J lost 1 base, with 13 bases between them. CDR3 sequence (DNA): TGTGCCAGTAGTATGACCAGGGGTCGATCCTACAATGAGCAGTTCTTC. Translated: CASSMTRGRSYNEQFF.

V usage is TRBV28 and J usage is TRBJ1-4; 9 positions agree with TRBD1. The V and J ends lost 6 bases and 8 bases, in that order; junction bases with no gene match: 10. This CDR3 has 15 residues. The V gene's germline CDR1 is MDHEN and CDR2 SYDVKM. Written as DNA, the CDR3 is TGTGCCAGCAGACTACCCGGGACAGGGAACGAAAAACTGTTTTTT. Its translation is CASRLPGTGNEKLFF.

The gene calls are TRBV7-3 and TRBJ2-1, with 16 bases that match TRBD2. This CDR3 contains 19 residues. CDR1 SGHTA and CDR2 FQGTGA come from the germline V gene. J lost 7 bases, V lost 2 bases, and 11 bases had no gene match. The CDR3 DNA is TGTGCCAGCAGCTTAGTTTCCGGGACTAGCGGGGGGGCCGGGAATGAGCAGTTCTTC. This codes for CASSLVSGTSGGAGNEQFF.

This clone appeared a single time. This rearrangement joins TRBV5-6 to TRBJ2-1, with 11 bases lining up with TRBD1. In germline, CDR1 is SGHDT, CDR2 YYEEEE. There are 14 residues in the CDR3. J gave up 10 bases and V 3 bases, and 6 bases lay outside the gene matches. The CDR3 protein is CASSSWDRGREQFF. As DNA, the CDR3 is TGTGCCAGCAGCTCGTGGGACAGGGGGAGGGAGCAGTTCTTC.

This clone was seen once. The rearrangement joins TRBV20-1 to TRBJ2-7; 8 bases fit TRBD2. This CDR3 has 17 amino acids. Germline CDR1 reads DFQATT; CDR2 reads SNEGSKA (reference sequence). Trimming took 3 bases from V and 0 from J; bases not matched to a gene: 13. CDR3 nucleotide sequence: TGCAGTGCTAGTGACAGACTAGCGTTTGGGGCCTCCTACGAGCAGTACTTC. This translates into CSASDRLAFGASYEQYF.

This chain links TRBV15 with TRBJ1-2; perhaps TRBD1 as D (6 bases). V was clipped by 0 bases and J by 7 bases, with 12 bases between them. The CDR3 has 14 residues. Germline V CDR1 and CDR2: LNHNV, YYDKDF (reference sequence). CDR3 sequence: CATSREQGYGGYTF. The CDR3 DNA follows: TGTGCCACCAGCAGAGAACAGGGATATGGTGGCTACACCTTC.

This rearrangement joins TRBV3-1 (or the pseudogene TRBV3-2) to TRBJ1-6; 7 positions agree with TRBD1. Germline V gives CDR1 LGHDT, CDR2 YNNKEL (reference sequence). V lost 3 bases to trimming and J lost 7 bases; unmatched junction nucleotides: 9. This CDR3 contains 16 residues. CDR3 sequence: CASSHSGTVKNSPLHF. CDR3 nucleotides: TGTGCCAGCAGCCATTCCGGGACAGTTAAGAATTCACCCCTCCACTTT.

This sequence joins TRBV12-3 or TRBV12-4 and TRBJ2-2; D gene uncertain. The V and J ends lost 1 base and 6 bases respectively, with 3 bases between them. The CDR3 extends over 12 amino acids. The CDR3 protein is CASSLGAGELFF. The CDR3 DNA reads TGTGCCAGCAGTTTAGGCGCCGGGGAGCTGTTTTTT.

This clone was counted only a few times. This chain links TRBV19 with TRBJ1-3; 9 nucleotides align to TRBD1. Germline CDR1 is LNHDA and CDR2 is SQIVND (reference sequence). V trimming: 8 bases; J trimming: 0 bases; junction bases outside the gene matches: 2. CDR3 size: 14 residues. CDR3: CASGDRDSGNTIYF. The CDR3 nucleotides read TGTGCCAGTGGGGACAGGGACTCTGGAAACACCATATATTTT.

This clone was picked up one time. The chain couples TRBV2 to TRBJ2-2; 12 bases align to TRBD1. The ends lost 7 bases at V and 6 bases at J; junction bases unmatched: 9. The length of the CDR3 is 16 residues. Germline-derived CDR1 and CDR2 are SNHLY and FYNNEI. CDR3 residues: CASIEGGQGAPGELFF. As DNA, the CDR3 is TGTGCCAGCATCGAGGGGGGACAGGGGGCGCCCGGGGAGCTGTTTTTT.

The V call is TRBV5-6, the J call TRBJ2-5; 8 nucleotides line up with TRBD2. Germline V gives CDR1 SGHDT, CDR2 YYEEEE. The CDR3 is 14 residues long. Losses at the gene ends were 4 bases for V and 1 base for J; bases not matched to a gene: 3. The CDR3 here is CASSLAGGQETQYF. The CDR3 DNA sequence: TGTGCCAGCAGCCTGGCGGGGGGCCAAGAGACCCAGTACTTC.

V is TRBV12-3 or TRBV12-4 and J is TRBJ2-3, with D maybe TRBD2 (5 bases). The CDR3 has 12 residues. With 7 bases removed from V and 5 bases from J, the gap between germline ends came to 10 bases. The DNA of the CDR3 is TGTGCCAGCACCTCCGGGGAAGATACGCAGTATTTT. This encodes CASTSGEDTQYF.